This TCR beta chain is drawn from a study of technical replicates of blood from a few donors. Measured with immunoSEQ multiplex PCR; TCRdb has only the in-frame clones, and not every one. The sample has thousands of clones; 90% to 96% are singletons. This clone was seen a few times. The clonotype originates from a human donor in good health. Sequenced input: PBMCs.

The CDR3 coding sequence is TGTGCCAGCTCCCTTTCCCTCGCGGCTAATGAAAAACTGTTTTTT. Translation: CASSLSLAANEKLFF. The chain combines TRBV27 with TRBJ1-4; no clear D. The CDR3 runs to 15 residues. V gave up 8 bases and J gave up 3 bases, with 16 bases separating them. Germline V gene sequence: CDR1 MNHEY, CDR2 SMNVEV (reference sequence).